The clone carrying this T cell receptor beta chain showed up just once. V lost 2 bases to trimming and J lost 4 bases; unmatched junction nucleotides: 4. The CDR3 covers 15 residues. The germline CDR1 and CDR2 sequences are MGHRA and YSYEKL. TCRdb's table, derived via immunoSEQ multiplex PCR, lists solely in-frame clones and lacks some. The top ten hold over 1.3% of the sample, which has approximately 86,000 clones, 85% to 95% seen once. This sample was included in a study of control samples from healthy donors and cancer patients. The gene calls are TRBV4-1 and TRBJ1-4; 7 bases are a match to TRBD1. This sequence originates from a woman in her 30s in good health. The source material was blood. In DNA form, the CDR3 reads TGCGCCAGCAGCCAACTACAGGGGAGTAATGAAAAACTGTTTTTT. Translated, it gives CASSQLQGSNEKLFF.